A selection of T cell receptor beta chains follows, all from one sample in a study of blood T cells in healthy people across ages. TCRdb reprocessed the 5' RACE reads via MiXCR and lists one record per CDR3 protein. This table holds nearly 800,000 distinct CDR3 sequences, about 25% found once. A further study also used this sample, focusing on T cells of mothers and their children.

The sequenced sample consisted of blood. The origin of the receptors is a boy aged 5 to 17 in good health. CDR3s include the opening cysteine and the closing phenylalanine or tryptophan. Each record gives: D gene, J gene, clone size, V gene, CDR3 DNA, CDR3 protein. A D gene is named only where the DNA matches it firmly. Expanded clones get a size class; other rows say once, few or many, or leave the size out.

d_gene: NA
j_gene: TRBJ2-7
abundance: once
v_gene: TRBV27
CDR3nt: TGTGCCAGCAGTTTATCGGGACCGATCTACGAGCAGTACTTC
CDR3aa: CASSLSGPIYEQYF

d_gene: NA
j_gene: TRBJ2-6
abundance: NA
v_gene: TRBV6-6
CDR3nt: TGTGCCAGCAGCAGGGCGGCTGGGGCCAACGTCCTGACTTTC
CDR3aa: CASSRAAGANVLTF

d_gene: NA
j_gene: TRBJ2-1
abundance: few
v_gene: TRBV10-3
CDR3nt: TGTGCCGCCGGGGAACCTAGCGACCTCCGAAATGAGCAGTTCTTC
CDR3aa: CAAGEPSDLRNEQFF

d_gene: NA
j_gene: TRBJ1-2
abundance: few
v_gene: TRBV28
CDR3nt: TGTGCCAGCAAGGGCAGCTATGGCTACACCTTC
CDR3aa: CASKGSYGYTF

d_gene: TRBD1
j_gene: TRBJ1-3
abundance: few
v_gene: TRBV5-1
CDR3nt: TGCGCCAGCAGTTCAGACAGGGGGCTCGGGAACACCATATATTTT
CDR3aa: CASSSDRGLGNTIYF

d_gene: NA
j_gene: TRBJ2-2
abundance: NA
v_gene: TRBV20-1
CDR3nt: TGCAGTGCACCGGACAGGAACACCGGGGAGCTGTTTTTT
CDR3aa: CSAPDRNTGELFF

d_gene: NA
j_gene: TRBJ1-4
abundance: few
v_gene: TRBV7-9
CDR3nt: TGTGCCAGCAGCTCGGGGGGAGTCAATGAAAAACTGTTTTTT
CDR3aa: CASSSGGVNEKLFF

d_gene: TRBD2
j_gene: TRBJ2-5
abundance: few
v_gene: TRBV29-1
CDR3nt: TGCAGCGTTGAGCGGGGGGGCGAAGGGATCCAGTACTTC
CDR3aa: CSVERGGEGIQYF

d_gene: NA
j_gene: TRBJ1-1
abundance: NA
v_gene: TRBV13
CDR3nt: TGTGCCAGCAGCTTATTCTACAGGGTCGCTGAAGCTTTCTTT
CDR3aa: CASSLFYRVAEAFF

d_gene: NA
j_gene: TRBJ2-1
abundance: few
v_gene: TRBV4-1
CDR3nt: TGCGCCAGCAGCCCCTCTAGAAATGAGCAGTTCTTC
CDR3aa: CASSPSRNEQFF

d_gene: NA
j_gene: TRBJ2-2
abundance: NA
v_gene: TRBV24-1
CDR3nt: TGTGCCACCAGTGATTCCCCCCTAGCGTTCGGCACCGGGGAGCTGTTTTTT
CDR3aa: CATSDSPLAFGTGELFF

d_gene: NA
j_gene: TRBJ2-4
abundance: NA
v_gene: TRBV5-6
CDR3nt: TGTGCCAGCGGCTTTGGACAGAAAAACATTCAGTACTTC
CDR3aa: CASGFGQKNIQYF

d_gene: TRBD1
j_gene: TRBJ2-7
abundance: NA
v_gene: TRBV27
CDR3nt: TGTGCCAGCAGTCAAAGTGGGACAGAAGGTTACGAGCAGTACTTC
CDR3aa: CASSQSGTEGYEQYF

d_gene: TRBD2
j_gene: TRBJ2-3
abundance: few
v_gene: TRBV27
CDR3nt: TGTGCCAGCAGTCCCATTCCCAAGCGGGAGGACTACACAGATACGCAGTATTTT
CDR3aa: CASSPIPKREDYTDTQYF

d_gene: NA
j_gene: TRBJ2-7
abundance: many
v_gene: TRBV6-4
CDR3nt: TGTGCCAACTACAGGGGACTCCCCGCCTACGAGCAGTACTTC
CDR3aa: CANYRGLPAYEQYF

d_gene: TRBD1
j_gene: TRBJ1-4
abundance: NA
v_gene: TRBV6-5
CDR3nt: TGTGCCAGCAGGGGAAGGGGACAGGGTTATGAAAAACTGTTTTTT
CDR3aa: CASRGRGQGYEKLFF

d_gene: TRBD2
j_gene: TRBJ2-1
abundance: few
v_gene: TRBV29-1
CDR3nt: TGCAGCGTTGAACTAGAATCGACTAGCGGGAGTAGCTATGAGCAGTTCTTC
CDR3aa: CSVELESTSGSSYEQFF

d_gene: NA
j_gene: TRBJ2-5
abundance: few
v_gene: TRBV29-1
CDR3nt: TGCAGCGTGGCTAGAATCCTGGGAGAGACCCAGTACTTC
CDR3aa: CSVARILGETQYF

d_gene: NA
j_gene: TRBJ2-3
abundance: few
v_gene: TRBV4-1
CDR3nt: TGCGCCAGCAGCCAAGATCATTTGACCGAAGATACGCAGTATTTT
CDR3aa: CASSQDHLTEDTQYF

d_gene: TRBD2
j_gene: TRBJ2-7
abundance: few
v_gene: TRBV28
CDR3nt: TGTGCCAGCCGAGCGGGGCAGAGCACCTACGAGCAGTACTTC
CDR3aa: CASRAGQSTYEQYF

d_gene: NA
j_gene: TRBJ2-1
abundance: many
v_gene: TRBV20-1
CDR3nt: TGCAGTGCTCAGGACTACACGAGCTCCTCACAATCGGGGCAGTTCTTC
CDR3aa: CSAQDYTSSSQSGQFF

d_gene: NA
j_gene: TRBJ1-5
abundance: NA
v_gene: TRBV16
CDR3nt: TGTGCCAGCAGCCTAGTATGGGAGGCCAGTCAGCCCCAGCATTTT
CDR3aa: CASSLVWEASQPQHF

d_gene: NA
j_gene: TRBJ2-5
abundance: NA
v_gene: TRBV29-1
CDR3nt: TGCAGCGTTACCCCGGTGCGAGACCCCCTAGGAGAGACCCAGTACTTC
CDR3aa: CSVTPVRDPLGETQYF

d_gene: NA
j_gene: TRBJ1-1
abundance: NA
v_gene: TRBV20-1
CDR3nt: TGCAGTGCTAGTAAGGACGGCAACACTGAAGCTTTCTTT
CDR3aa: CSASKDGNTEAFF

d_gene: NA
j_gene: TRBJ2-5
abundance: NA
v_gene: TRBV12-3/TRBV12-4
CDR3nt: TGTGCCAGCAGTTGGGACGGGCGAGAGACCCAGTACTTC
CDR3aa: CASSWDGRETQYF

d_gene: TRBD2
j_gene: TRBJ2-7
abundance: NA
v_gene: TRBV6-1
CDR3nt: TGTGCCAGCAGTACCCGGACTAGCGGGGGATTCACCTACGAGCAGTACTTC
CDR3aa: CASSTRTSGGFTYEQYF

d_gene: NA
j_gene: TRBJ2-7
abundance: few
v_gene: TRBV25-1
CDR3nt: TGTGCCAGCAGTGAAACAATTGACTATAGGAGCGAGCAGTACTTC
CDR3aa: CASSETIDYRSEQYF

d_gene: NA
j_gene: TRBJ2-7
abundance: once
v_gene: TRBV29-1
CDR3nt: TGCAGCGTTGTCGCCAACGAGCAGTACTTC
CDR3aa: CSVVANEQYF